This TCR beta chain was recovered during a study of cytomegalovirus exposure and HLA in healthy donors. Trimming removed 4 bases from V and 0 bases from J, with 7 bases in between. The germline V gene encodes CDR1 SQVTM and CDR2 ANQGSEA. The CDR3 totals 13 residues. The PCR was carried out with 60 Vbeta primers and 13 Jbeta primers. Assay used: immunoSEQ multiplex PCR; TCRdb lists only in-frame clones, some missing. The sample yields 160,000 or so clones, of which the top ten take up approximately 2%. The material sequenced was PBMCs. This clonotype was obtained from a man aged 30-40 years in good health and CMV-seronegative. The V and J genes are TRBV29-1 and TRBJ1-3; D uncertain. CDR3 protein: CSVAQYSGNTIYF. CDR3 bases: TGCAGCGTTGCACAATACTCTGGAAACACCATATATTTT.